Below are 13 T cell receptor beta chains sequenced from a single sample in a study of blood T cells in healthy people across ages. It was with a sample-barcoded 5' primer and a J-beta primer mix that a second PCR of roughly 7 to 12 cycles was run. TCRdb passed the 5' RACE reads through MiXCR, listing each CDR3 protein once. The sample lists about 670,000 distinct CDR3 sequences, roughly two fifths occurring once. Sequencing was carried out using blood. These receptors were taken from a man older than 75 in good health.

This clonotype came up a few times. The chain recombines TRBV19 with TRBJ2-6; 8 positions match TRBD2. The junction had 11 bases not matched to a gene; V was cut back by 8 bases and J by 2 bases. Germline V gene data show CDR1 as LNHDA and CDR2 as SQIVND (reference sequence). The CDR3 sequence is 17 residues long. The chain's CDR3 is CASSGLAGITGANVLTF. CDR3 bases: TGTGCCAGTTCGGGGCTAGCGGGTATAACTGGGGCCAACGTCCTGACTTTC.

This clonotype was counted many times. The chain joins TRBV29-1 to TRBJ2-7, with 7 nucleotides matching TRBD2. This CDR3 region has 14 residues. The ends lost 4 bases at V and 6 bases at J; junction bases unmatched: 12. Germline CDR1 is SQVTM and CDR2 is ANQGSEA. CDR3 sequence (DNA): TGCAGCGTTGTTAAGGGAAGCGGGATTAGCGAGCAGTACTTC. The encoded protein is CSVVKGSGISEQYF.

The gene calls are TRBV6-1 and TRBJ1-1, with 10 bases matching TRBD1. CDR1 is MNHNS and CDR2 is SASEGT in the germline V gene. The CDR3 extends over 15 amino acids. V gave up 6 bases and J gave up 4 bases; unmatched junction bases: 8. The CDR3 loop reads CASRTNRDRGTEAFF. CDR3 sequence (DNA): TGTGCCAGCAGAACAAATCGGGACAGGGGCACTGAAGCTTTCTTT.

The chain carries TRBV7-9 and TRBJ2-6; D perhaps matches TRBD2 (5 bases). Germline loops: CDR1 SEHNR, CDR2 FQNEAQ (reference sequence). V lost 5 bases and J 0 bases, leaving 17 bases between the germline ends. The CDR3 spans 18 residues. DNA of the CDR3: TGTGCCAGCAGCCGAATCGCGGGTCTCAGCTCTGGGGCCAACGTCCTGACTTTC. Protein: CASSRIAGLSSGANVLTF.

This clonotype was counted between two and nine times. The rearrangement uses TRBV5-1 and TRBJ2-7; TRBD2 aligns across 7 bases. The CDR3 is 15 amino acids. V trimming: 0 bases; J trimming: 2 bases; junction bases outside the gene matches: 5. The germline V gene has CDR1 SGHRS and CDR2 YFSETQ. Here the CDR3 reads CASSLAAGRAYEQYF. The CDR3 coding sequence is TGCGCCAGCAGCTTGGCGGCGGGGAGGGCCTACGAGCAGTACTTC.

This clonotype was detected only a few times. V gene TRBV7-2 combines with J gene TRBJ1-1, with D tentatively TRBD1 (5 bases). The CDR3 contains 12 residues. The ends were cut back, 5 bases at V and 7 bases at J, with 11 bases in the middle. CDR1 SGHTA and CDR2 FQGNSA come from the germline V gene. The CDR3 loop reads CASSRQSIEAFF. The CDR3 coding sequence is TGTGCCAGCAGCCGACAGTCTATTGAAGCTTTCTTT.

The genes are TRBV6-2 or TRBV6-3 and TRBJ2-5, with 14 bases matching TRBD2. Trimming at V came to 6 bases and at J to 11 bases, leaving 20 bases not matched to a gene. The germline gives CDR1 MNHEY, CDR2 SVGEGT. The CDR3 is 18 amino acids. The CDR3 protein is CASSRNGLAGGPYNEQYF. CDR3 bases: TGTGCCAGCAGCCGCAACGGACTAGCGGGAGGTCCCTACAATGAGCAGTACTTC.

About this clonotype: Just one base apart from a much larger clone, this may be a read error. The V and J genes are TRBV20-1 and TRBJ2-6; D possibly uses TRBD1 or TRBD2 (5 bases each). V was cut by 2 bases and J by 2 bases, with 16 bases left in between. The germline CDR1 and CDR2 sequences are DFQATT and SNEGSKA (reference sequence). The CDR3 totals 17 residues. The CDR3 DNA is TGCAGTGCTAGAACCCCGAGGGGAGCGACTGGGGCCAACGTCCTGACTTTC. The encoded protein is CSARTPRGATGANVLTF.

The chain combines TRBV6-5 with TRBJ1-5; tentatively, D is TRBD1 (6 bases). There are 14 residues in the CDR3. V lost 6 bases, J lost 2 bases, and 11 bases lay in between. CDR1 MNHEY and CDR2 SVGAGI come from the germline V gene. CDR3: CASRRGPGNQPQHF. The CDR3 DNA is TGTGCCAGCAGACGGGGGCCGGGCAATCAGCCCCAGCATTTT.

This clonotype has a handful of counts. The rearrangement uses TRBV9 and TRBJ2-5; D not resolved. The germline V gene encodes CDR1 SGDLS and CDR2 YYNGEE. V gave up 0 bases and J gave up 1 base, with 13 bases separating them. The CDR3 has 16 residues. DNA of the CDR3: TGTGCCAGCAGCGTAGCCAGCACCGCATCCCAAGAGACCCAGTACTTC. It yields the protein CASSVASTASQETQYF.

The CDR3 nucleotides read TGTGCCTGGAGTCGGACAGGGGGGACCCTCTATGGCTACACCTTC. Encoded protein: CAWSRTGGTLYGYTF. The chain combines TRBV30 with TRBJ1-2, with 10 bases that match TRBD1. This CDR3 is built from 15 residues. Germline V CDR1 and CDR2: GTSNPN, SVGIG (reference sequence). The trim removed 2 bases at V and 4 bases at J, leaving 7 bases unmatched.

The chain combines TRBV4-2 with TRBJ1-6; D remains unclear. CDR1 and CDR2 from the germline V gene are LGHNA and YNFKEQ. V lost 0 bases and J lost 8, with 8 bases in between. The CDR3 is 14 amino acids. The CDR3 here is CASSQDHWDSPLHF. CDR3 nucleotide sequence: TGTGCCAGCAGCCAAGATCATTGGGATTCACCCCTCCACTTT.

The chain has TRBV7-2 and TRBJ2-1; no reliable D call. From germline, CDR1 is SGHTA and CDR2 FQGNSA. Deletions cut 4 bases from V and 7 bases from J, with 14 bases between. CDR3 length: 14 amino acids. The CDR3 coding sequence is TGTGCCAGCAGCTCCCCCCCCGGCGGTAATGAGCAGTTCTTC. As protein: CASSSPPGGNEQFF.